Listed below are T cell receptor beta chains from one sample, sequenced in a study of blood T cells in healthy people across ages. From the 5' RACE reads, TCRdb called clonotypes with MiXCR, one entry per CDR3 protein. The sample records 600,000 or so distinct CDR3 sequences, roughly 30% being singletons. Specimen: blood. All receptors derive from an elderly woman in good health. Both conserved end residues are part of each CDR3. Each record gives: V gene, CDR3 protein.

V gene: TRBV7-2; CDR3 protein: CASSQTVALGIQYF
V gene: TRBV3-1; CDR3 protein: CASSHDTDTQYF
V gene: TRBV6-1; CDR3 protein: CASRASLAGETQYF
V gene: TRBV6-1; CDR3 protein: CAITGQGSAGYTF
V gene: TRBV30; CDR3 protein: CAWSGGAGYTF
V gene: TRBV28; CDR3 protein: CASRPSTGLINNEQFF
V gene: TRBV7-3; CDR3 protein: CASSLSQDTEAFF
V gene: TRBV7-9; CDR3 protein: CASSLARAGAARNEQFF
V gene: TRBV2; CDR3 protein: CASKERGLNNEQFF
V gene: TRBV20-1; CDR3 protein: CSARPTGEPYEQYF
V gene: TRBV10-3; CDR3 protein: CAISGTENTEAFF
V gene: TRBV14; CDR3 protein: CASSQLGARTRELFF
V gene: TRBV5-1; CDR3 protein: CASSLFGAYNEQFF
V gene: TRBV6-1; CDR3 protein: CASRADRDYGYTF
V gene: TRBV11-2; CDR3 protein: CASSWSGVEGTQYF
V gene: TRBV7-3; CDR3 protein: CASSRQRNQPQHF
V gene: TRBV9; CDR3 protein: CASSVAGTGHPKLFF
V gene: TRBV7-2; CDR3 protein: CASSLVSNTGELFF
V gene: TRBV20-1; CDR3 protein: CSAIRQGNEKLFF
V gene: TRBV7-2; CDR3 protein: CASSLVRVDTGELFF
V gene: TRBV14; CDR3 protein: CASSQEWAREQFF
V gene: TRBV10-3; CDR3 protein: CAISALGTTGELFF